The table lists the clone carrying this TCR beta chain with a count of one. This specimen comes from a study of OX40 agonist ivuxolimab in advanced cancers. On the study more broadly: Dose-escalation patients had hepatocellular carcinoma, melanoma, renal cell or head and neck cancer. Prior checkpoint blockade (anti-PD-1, anti-PD-L1 or anti-CTLA-4) was permitted; under 50% had it. Three patients got partial responses; one had hepatocellular carcinoma and two had cutaneous melanoma.

Repertoires were generated with immunoSEQ multiplex PCR, while TCRdb's copy carries only in-frame clones and drops some. The sample contains some 49,000 clones, about 80% of which appear only once. The germline CDR1 and CDR2 sequences are MNHEY and SMNVEV (reference sequence). The CDR3 extends over 13 amino acids. V was trimmed by 6 bases and J by 6 bases, leaving 11 bases between them. The source of this sequence is an adult with an advanced solid tumor such as melanoma, head and neck, liver or kidney cancer. This specimen was CD4+ or CD8+ T cells sorted from blood, taken in a trial of the OX40 agonist ivuxolimab. The J gene is TRBJ2-2, the V gene TRBV27; no definite D call. CDR3 DNA sequence: TGTGCCAGCAGGCCCGGAGTTTCCGGGGAGCTGTTTTTT. This sequence encodes CASRPGVSGELFF.